The 26 T cell receptor beta chains given below trace back to one sample, sequenced in a study of metastatic and nonmetastatic thyroid tumors. Patients were all untreated before their thyroid surgery. TCRdb re-called clones via MiXCR from the PCR reads. The sample lists approximately 31,000 clones, roughly 30% occurring once. Sequenced sample: blood. These receptors came from a female donor with papillary thyroid cancer or a benign thyroid nodule (not recorded which). Some clones in this sample may be carry-over from other donors' samples.

The chain combines TRBV11-2 with TRBJ2-7, with TRBD1 as a possible D gene (5 bases). Germline V lookup: CDR1 SGHAT, CDR2 FQNNGV. The CDR3 contains 17 residues. The V end was cut by 0 bases, the J end by 3 bases, with 18 bases between. This CDR3 reads CASSLDRVGALSYEQYF. CDR3 nucleotides: TGTGCCAGCAGCTTAGATCGGGTTGGGGCGCTGAGCTACGAGCAGTACTTC.

This clone turned up a few times. The chain carries TRBV5-1 and TRBJ2-7; D is possibly TRBD1 (6 bases). Germline CDR1 reads SGHRS; CDR2 reads YFSETQ. The CDR3 has 14 amino acids. V lost 4 bases and J lost 1, with 12 bases in between. CDR3 region: CASSSGTLSYEQYF. The DNA for the CDR3 is TGCGCCAGCAGCAGTGGGACATTGTCCTACGAGCAGTACTTC.

This clone was observed at least ten times. CDR3 sequence: CASSLALAGGSTDTQYF. CDR3 DNA sequence: TGCGCCAGCAGCTTGGCGCTAGCGGGAGGGAGCACAGATACGCAGTATTTT. This chain connects TRBV5-1 to TRBJ2-3, with 12 bases aligning to TRBD2. J was trimmed by 0 bases and V by 0 bases; bases with no gene match: 2. Germline V gene lookup returns CDR1 SGHRS and CDR2 YFSETQ. This CDR3 contains 17 residues.

The J gene is TRBJ1-3, the V gene TRBV7-8; 7 nucleotides line up with TRBD1. This CDR3 is 18 amino acids long. After removal of 1 base from V and 4 bases from J, the junction contained 13 bases not matched to a gene. Germline CDR1 and CDR2: SGHVS and FQNEAQ. CDR3 nucleotide sequence: TGTGCCAGCAGCTTAGGGGCCAGGGGGAGTAGTAGGGGAAACACCATATATTTT. Translating gives CASSLGARGSSRGNTIYF.

J is TRBJ2-7 and V is TRBV7-2; no clear D gene. Germline assignment: CDR1 SGHTA and CDR2 FQGNSA. Trimming took off 3 bases at V and 1 base at J, with 28 bases between the two ends. The CDR3 consists of 20 residues. CDR3 amino acids: CASSFRLRPGLLNTSYEQYF. As DNA, the CDR3 is TGTGCCAGCAGCTTCCGATTGCGGCCTGGCCTCTTAAATACTTCCTACGAGCAGTACTTC.

This clone was seen ten or more times. Other nucleotide sequences from this sample produce the same CDR3. The gene calls are TRBV12-3 or TRBV12-4 and TRBJ2-6; unclear D gene. This CDR3 region has 14 residues. Trimming pared 6 bases from V and 4 bases from J, leaving 10 bases between. This chain's CDR3 is CASRLISGANVLTF. In nucleotides, the CDR3 is TGTGCCAGCAGACTGATCTCGGGGGCCAACGTCCTGACTTTC.

This clone occurred many times. The chain is built from TRBV16 and TRBJ2-1; 7 bases align to TRBD2. The CDR3 has 17 amino acids. The ends lost 2 bases at V and 3 bases at J; junction bases unmatched: 10. CDR1 is KGHSY and CDR2 is FQNENV in the germline V gene. As DNA, the CDR3 is TGTGCCAGCAGCCAAAGGCGGGCGGGAGAATACTACAATGAGCAGTTCTTC. Translation: CASSQRRAGEYYNEQFF.

This chain joins TRBV2 and TRBJ2-2, with D tentatively TRBD2 (7 bases). Germline V gene data show CDR1 as SNHLY and CDR2 as FYNNEI. This CDR3 spans 16 amino acids. V was cut by 2 bases and J by 3 bases, with 13 bases left in between. This CDR3 is CASSEIGGHYTGELFF. CDR3 sequence (DNA): TGTGCCAGCAGTGAAATCGGGGGGCATTACACCGGGGAGCTGTTTTTT.

This clone has ten or more counts. The V and J genes are TRBV20-1 and TRBJ2-1, with D uncertain. V shed 3 bases and J shed 4 bases, with 4 bases lying between them. CDR3 length: 11 amino acids. CDR1 and CDR2 from the germline V gene are DFQATT and SNEGSKA (reference sequence). The CDR3 reads CSASFYNEQFF. The CDR3 coding sequence is TGCAGTGCTAGTTTTTACAATGAGCAGTTCTTC.

By frequency in the sample, this clone is medium-sized. The rearrangement joins TRBV27 to TRBJ1-2, with 7 bases aligning to TRBD1. V lost 4 bases, J lost 8 bases, and 13 bases stayed unmatched. Germline CDR1 reads MNHEY; CDR2 reads SMNVEV (reference sequence). CDR3 length equals 15 residues. The DNA of the CDR3 is TGTGCCAGCAGTTCTACGAGACAGGGCGGAAACGGCTACACCTTC. Encoded protein: CASSSTRQGGNGYTF.

This clone was seen a handful of times. The chain carries TRBV19 and TRBJ2-5, with 7 positions matching TRBD2. The V gene end was trimmed by 5 bases and the J gene end by 4 bases; junction bases not matched to a gene: 7. The CDR3 length is 14 residues. The germline CDR1 and CDR2 sequences are LNHDA and SQIVND (reference sequence). The CDR3 sequence is CASSRTPGGETQYF. In DNA, the CDR3 is TGTGCCAGTAGTCGGACTCCGGGGGGAGAGACCCAGTACTTC.

This clone showed up just a few times. The gene calls are TRBV30 and TRBJ1-2, with a tentative D call TRBD1 (6 bases). Germline V gene data show CDR1 as GTSNPN and CDR2 as SVGIG (reference sequence). V was trimmed by 2 bases and J by 5 bases, leaving 9 bases between them. The CDR3 loop spans 12 amino acids. DNA for the CDR3: TGTGCCTGGAGTTCACAGGGTTATGGCTACACCTTC. It yields the protein CAWSSQGYGYTF.

J is TRBJ2-7 and V is TRBV6-1; TRBD2 agrees at 10 bases. CDR3 length: 12 amino acids. Germline V gene data show CDR1 as MNHNS and CDR2 as SASEGT. The J segment lost 2 bases and the V segment lost 8 bases, leaving 0 bases of the junction unmatched. The CDR3 reads CASGTSAYEQYF. CDR3 sequence (DNA): TGTGCCAGCGGGACTAGCGCCTACGAGCAGTACTTC.

This CDR3 reads CASSEDGRALGEQFF. The CDR3 DNA reads as TGTGCCAGCAGTGAAGACGGGAGGGCCCTCGGTGAGCAGTTCTTC. The genes are TRBV6-1 and TRBJ2-1, with 8 positions matching TRBD2. The germline CDR1 and CDR2 sequences are MNHNS and SASEGT. This CDR3 contains 15 residues. The V segment lost 1 base and the J segment 9 bases; nucleotides outside the gene matches: 8.

The chain employs TRBV6-1 and TRBJ1-3; D gene ambiguous. This CDR3 comprises 12 residues. Germline CDR1 and CDR2: MNHNS and SASEGT. The ends were cut back, 10 bases at V and 0 bases at J, with 7 bases in the middle. CDR3 residues: CATRSSGNTIYF. In nucleotides, the CDR3 is TGTGCCACCAGAAGCTCTGGAAACACCATATATTTT.

This clone has more than one count but fewer than ten. The chain links TRBV20-1 to TRBJ1-2; 8 bases agree with TRBD1. With 0 bases clipped from V and 1 base from J, the junction kept 4 bases outside the gene matches. The length of the CDR3 is 15 residues. Per the germline V gene, CDR1 is DFQATT and CDR2 is SNEGSKA (reference sequence). This CDR3 reads CSARDSGQGNYGYTF. The CDR3 DNA follows: TGCAGTGCTAGAGATTCAGGACAGGGTAACTATGGCTACACCTTC.

This clone was recorded only once. The genes are TRBV4-3 and TRBJ2-2; 7 positions match TRBD2. After removal of 0 bases from V and 4 bases from J, the junction contained 5 bases not matched to a gene. CDR3 size: 16 residues. From germline, CDR1 is LGHNA and CDR2 YSLEER. The CDR3 reads CASSQEAPGGTGELFF. As DNA, the CDR3 is TGCGCCAGCAGCCAAGAGGCCCCGGGGGGCACCGGGGAGCTGTTTTTT.

The chain uses TRBV20-1 and TRBJ2-2; D may be TRBD2 (5 bases). CDR1 DFQATT and CDR2 SNEGSKA come from the germline V gene (reference sequence). CDR3 length: 14 residues. V shed 5 bases and J shed 4 bases, with 14 bases lying between them. CDR3 in DNA: TGCAGTGCTTCCCAGGACGGAGGCACCGGGGAGCTGTTTTTT. Its translation is CSASQDGGTGELFF.

This chain joins TRBV20-1 and TRBJ1-2, with no clear D. The V gene lost 0 bases and the J gene lost 5 bases, with 7 bases spanning the gap. CDR1 is DFQATT, CDR2 SNEGSKA, per germline (reference sequence). This CDR3 has 12 amino acids. This CDR3 reads CSARDAAYGYTF. The DNA of the CDR3 is TGCAGTGCTAGAGATGCAGCTTATGGCTACACCTTC.

The rearrangement uses TRBV3-1 and TRBJ2-3, with no clear D. The germline V gene encodes CDR1 LGHDT and CDR2 YNNKEL (reference sequence). The CDR3 has 14 amino acids. Trimming took off 1 base at V and 2 bases at J, with 7 bases between the two ends. This CDR3 is CASSQVVPTDTQYF. The CDR3 nucleotides are TGTGCCAGCAGCCAAGTGGTACCCACAGATACGCAGTATTTT.

A few counts support this clone. This chain connects TRBV12-3 or TRBV12-4 to TRBJ1-1; D call uncertain. CDR3 length: 11 amino acids. Trimming pared 3 bases from V and 7 bases from J, leaving 6 bases between. CDR3 DNA: TGTGCCAGCAGTTTCAACCTTGAAGCTTTCTTT. Protein sequence: CASSFNLEAFF.

The gene calls are TRBV6-1 and TRBJ1-2; D is unresolved. V shed 7 bases and J shed 9 bases, with 21 bases lying between them. The V gene's germline CDR1 is MNHNS and CDR2 SASEGT. The CDR3 totals 14 residues. CDR3: CASTPMGWRICYTF. The CDR3 bases are TGTGCCAGCACCCCGATGGGGTGGCGCATTTGCTACACCTTC.

This clone was found many times. A much bigger clone sits one base away, suggesting this may be a read error. In this CDR3 the conserved last residue, phenylalanine or tryptophan, is missing, so a read error is likely. The chain is built from TRBV20-1 and TRBJ2-7; 10 bases fit TRBD2. The CDR3 runs to 14 residues. V lost 2 bases and J lost 5; bases outside the gene matches: 6. Germline V gene lookup returns CDR1 DFQATT and CDR2 SNEGSKA (reference sequence). CDR3 bases: TGCAGTGCTAGAAGGCCTAGCGGGAGAAACGAGCAGTACCTC. Protein product: CSARRPSGRNEQYL.

This clone is medium-sized. The chain links TRBV12-3 or TRBV12-4 to TRBJ1-2; D is possibly TRBD1 (5 bases). This CDR3 has 12 amino acids. Trimming took off 3 bases at V and 7 bases at J, with 9 bases between the two ends. The CDR3 loop reads CASSFRVGGYTF. CDR3 coding DNA: TGTGCCAGCAGTTTCAGGGTCGGTGGCTACACCTTC.

The chain carries TRBV5-1 and TRBJ2-7; TRBD1 agrees at 7 bases. V lost 2 bases and J lost 6; bases outside the gene matches: 8. The CDR3 contains 14 residues. In germline, CDR1 is SGHRS, CDR2 YFSETQ. CDR3 amino acids: CASSLGLQGSEQYF. The CDR3 bases are TGCGCCAGCAGCTTAGGGTTACAGGGGAGCGAGCAGTACTTC.

This sequence joins TRBV28 and TRBJ2-7; either TRBD1 or TRBD2 may supply D (5 bases each). CDR1 is MDHEN and CDR2 is SYDVKM in the germline V gene. V gave up 4 bases and J gave up 2 bases, with 15 bases separating them. The CDR3 is 15 residues long. CDR3 in amino acids: CASSWPRDRPYEQYF. In DNA form, the CDR3 reads TGTGCCAGCAGTTGGCCCCGGGACCGTCCCTACGAGCAGTACTTC.